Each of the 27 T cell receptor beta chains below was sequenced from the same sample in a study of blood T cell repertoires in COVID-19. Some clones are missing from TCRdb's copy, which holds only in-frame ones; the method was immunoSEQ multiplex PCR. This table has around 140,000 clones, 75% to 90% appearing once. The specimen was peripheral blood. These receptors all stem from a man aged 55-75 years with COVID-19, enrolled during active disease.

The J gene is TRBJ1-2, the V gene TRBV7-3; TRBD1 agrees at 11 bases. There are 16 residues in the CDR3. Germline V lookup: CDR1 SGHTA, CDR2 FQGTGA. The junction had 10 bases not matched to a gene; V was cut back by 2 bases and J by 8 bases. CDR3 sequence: CASSLQQTGTGGGYTF. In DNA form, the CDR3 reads TGTGCCAGCAGCTTACAGCAGACCGGGACAGGGGGAGGCTACACCTTC.

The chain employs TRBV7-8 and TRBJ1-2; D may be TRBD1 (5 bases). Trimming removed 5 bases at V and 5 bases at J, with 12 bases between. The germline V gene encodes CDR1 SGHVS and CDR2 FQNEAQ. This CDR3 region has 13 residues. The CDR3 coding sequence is TGTGCCAGCAGCCCCCCGGGACTTTATGGCTACACCTTC. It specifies CASSPPGLYGYTF.

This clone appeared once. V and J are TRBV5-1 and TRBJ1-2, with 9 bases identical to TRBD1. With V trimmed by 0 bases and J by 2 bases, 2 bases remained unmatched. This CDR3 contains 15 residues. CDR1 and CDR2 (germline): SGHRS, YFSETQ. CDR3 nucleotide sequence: TGCGCCAGCAGCTTGGGACAGGGGGGAAACTATGGCTACACCTTC. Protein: CASSLGQGGNYGYTF.

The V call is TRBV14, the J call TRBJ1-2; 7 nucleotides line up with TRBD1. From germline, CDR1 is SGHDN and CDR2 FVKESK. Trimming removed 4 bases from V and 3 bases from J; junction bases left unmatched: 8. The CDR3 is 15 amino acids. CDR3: CASSPSGTVHYGYTF. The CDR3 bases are TGTGCCAGCAGCCCCTCCGGGACAGTCCACTATGGCTACACCTTC. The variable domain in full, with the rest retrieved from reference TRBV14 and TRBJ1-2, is EAGVTQFPSHSVIEKGQTVTLRCDPISGHDNLYWYRRVMGKEIKFLLHFVKESKQDESGMPNNRFLAERTGGTYSTLKVQPAELEDSGVYFCASSPSGTVHYGYTFGSGTRLTVV.

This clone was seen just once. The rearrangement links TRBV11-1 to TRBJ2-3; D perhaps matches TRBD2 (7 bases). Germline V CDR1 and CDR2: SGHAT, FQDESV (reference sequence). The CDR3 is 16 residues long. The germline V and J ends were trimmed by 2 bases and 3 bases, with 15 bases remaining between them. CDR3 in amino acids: CASSLTGGLYTDTQYF. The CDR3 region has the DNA TGTGCCAGCAGCTTAACGGGGGGCCTTTATACAGATACGCAGTATTTT. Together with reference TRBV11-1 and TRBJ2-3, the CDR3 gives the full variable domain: EAEVAQSPRYKITEKSQAVAFWCDPISGHATLYWYRQILGQGPELLVQFQDESVVDDSQLPKDRFSAERLKGVDSTLKIQPAELGDSAMYLCASSLTGGLYTDTQYFGPGTRLTVL.

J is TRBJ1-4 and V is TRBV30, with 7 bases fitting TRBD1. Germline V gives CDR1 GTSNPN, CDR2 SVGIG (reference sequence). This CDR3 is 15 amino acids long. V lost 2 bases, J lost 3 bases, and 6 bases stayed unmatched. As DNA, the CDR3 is TGTGCCTGGAGTAGAGGGACAGCCGCTAATGAAAAACTGTTTTTT. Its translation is CAWSRGTAANEKLFF. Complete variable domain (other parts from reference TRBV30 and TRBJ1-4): SQTIHQWPATLVQPVGSPLSLECTVEGTSNPNLYWYRQAAGRGLQLLFYSVGIGQISSEVPQNLSASRPQDRQFILSSKKLLLSDSGFYLCAWSRGTAANEKLFFGSGTQLSVL.

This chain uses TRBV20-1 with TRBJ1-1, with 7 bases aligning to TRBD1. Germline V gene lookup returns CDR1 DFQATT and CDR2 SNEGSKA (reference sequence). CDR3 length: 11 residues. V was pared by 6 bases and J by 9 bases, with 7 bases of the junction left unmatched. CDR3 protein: CSALDRDKAFF. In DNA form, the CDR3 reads TGCAGTGCCCTAGACAGGGATAAAGCTTTCTTT.

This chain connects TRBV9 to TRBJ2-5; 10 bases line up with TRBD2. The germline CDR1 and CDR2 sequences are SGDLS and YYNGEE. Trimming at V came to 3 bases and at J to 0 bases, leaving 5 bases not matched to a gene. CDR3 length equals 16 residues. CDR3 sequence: CASSASGGQYQETQYF. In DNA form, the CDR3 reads TGTGCCAGCAGCGCTAGCGGGGGCCAGTACCAAGAGACCCAGTACTTC.

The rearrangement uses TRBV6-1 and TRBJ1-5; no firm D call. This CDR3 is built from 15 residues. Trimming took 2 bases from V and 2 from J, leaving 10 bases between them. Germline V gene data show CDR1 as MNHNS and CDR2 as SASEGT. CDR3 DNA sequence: TGTGCCAGCAGTGAATGGCGGTTGGGCAATCAGCCCCAGCATTTT. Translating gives CASSEWRLGNQPQHF.

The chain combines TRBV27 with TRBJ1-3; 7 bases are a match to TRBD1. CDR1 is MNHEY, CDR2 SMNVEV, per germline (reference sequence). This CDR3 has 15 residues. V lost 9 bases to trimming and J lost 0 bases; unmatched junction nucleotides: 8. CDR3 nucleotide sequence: TGTGCCAGTAGGTTGACAGGGAACTCTGGAAACACCATATATTTT. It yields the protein CASRLTGNSGNTIYF.

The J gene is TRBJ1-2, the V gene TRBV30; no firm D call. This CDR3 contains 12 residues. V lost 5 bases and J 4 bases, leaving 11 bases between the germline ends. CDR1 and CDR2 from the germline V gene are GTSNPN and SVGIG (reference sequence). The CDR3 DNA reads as TGTGCCTGGGAGAAAGCTGGCTATGGCTACACCTTC. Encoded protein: CAWEKAGYGYTF.

The CDR3 bases are TGTGCCAGCAGTGAAGACAGGGTAGAACAGCCCCAGCATTTT. As protein: CASSEDRVEQPQHF. The chain carries TRBV2 and TRBJ1-5; D perhaps matches TRBD1 (6 bases). V dropped 1 base and J dropped 7 bases, with 11 bases sitting between them. CDR3 size: 14 residues. CDR1 is SNHLY and CDR2 is FYNNEI in the germline V gene.

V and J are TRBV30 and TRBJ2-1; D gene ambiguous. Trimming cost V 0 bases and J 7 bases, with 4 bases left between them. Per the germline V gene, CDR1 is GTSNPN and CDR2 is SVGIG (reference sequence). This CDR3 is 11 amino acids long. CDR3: CAWSVLNEQFF. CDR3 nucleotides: TGTGCCTGGAGTGTTCTGAATGAGCAGTTCTTC.

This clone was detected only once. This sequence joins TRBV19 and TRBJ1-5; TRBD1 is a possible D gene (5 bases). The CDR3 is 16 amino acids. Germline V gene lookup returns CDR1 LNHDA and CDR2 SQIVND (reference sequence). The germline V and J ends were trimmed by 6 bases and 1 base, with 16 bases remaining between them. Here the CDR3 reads CASRGLPFPSNQPQHF. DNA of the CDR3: TGTGCCAGTAGGGGACTCCCGTTCCCCAGCAATCAGCCCCAGCATTTT.

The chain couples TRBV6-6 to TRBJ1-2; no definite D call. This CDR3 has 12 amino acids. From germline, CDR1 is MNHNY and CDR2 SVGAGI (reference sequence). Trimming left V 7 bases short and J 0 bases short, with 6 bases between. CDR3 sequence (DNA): TGTGCCAGCATAAATACTAACTATGGCTACACCTTC. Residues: CASINTNYGYTF.

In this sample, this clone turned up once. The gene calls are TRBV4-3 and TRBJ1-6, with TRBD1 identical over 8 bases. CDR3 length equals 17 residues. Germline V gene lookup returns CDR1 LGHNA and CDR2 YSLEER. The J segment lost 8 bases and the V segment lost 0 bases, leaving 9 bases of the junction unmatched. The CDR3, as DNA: TGCGCCAGCAGCCAAGATCTATTGACAGGGGTGGATTCACCCCTCCACTTT. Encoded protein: CASSQDLLTGVDSPLHF.

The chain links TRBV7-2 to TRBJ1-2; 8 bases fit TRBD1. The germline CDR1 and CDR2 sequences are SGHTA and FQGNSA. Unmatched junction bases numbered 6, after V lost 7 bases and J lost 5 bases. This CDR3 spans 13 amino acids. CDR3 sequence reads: CASNKDRVYGYTF. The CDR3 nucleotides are TGTGCCAGCAACAAGGACAGGGTATATGGCTACACCTTC. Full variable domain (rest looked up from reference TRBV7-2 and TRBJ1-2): GAGVSQSPSNKVTEKGKDVELRCDPISGHTALYWYRQSLGQGLEFLIYFQGNSAPDKSGLPSDRFSAERTGGSVSTLTIQRTQQEDSAVYLCASNKDRVYGYTFGSGTRLTVV.

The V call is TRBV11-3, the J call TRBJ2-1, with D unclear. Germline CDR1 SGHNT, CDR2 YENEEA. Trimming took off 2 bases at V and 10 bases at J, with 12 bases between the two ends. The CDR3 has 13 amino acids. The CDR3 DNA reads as TGTGCCAGCAGCTTACAGCCTAGACGGGAGCAGTTCTTC. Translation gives CASSLQPRREQFF.

The CDR3: CASSFYRGYQETQYF. In nucleotides, the CDR3 is TGTGCCAGCAGCTTTTACCGGGGGTACCAAGAGACCCAGTACTTC. This chain connects TRBV11-2 to TRBJ2-5; the D gene is possibly TRBD2 (6 bases). This CDR3 is 15 amino acids long. The V end was cut by 3 bases, the J end by 0 bases, with 11 bases between. Germline CDR1 and CDR2: SGHAT and FQNNGV.

CDR3 protein: CASSHSYNEQFF. In DNA, the CDR3 is TGTGCCAGCAGCCATTCCTACAATGAGCAGTTCTTC. This chain uses TRBV9 with TRBJ2-1; D gene unclear. Germline values: CDR1 SGDLS, CDR2 YYNGEE. Between the trimmed V and J ends, which lost 4 bases and 1 base, there was a span of 3 bases. There are 12 residues in the CDR3.

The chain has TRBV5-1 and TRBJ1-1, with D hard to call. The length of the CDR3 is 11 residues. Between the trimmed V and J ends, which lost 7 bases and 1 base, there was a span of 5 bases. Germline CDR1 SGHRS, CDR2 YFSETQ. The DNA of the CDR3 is TGCGCCAGCGCAGGGAACACTGAAGCTTTCTTT. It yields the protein CASAGNTEAFF.

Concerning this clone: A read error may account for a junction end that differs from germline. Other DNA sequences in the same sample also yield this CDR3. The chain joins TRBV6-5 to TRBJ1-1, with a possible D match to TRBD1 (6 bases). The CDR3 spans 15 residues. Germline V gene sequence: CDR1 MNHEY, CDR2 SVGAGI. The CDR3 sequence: CASSDSGQMNTEAFF. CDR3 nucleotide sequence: TGTGCCAGCAGTGACTCCGGACAGATGAACACTGAAGCTTTTTTT.

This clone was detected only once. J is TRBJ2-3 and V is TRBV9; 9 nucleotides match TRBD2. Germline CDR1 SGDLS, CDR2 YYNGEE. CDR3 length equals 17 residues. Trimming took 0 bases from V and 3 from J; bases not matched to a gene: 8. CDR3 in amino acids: CASSVVEGGGGTDTQYF. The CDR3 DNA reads TGTGCCAGCAGCGTAGTGGAAGGCGGGGGGGGTACAGATACGCAGTATTTT.

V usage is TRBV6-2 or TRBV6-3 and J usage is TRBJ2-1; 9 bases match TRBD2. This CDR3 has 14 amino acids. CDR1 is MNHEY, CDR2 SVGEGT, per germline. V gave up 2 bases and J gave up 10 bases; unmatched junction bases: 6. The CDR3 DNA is TGTGCCAGCAGTTACACACGACTAGCGGAAGAGCAGTTCTTC. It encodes CASSYTRLAEEQFF.

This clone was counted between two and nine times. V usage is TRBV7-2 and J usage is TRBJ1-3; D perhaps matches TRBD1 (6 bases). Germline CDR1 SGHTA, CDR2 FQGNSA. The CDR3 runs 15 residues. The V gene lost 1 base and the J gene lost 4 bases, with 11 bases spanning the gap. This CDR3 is CASSLGGGRGNTIYF. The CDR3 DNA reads TGTGCCAGCAGCTTAGGAGGGGGTCGAGGAAACACCATATATTTT.

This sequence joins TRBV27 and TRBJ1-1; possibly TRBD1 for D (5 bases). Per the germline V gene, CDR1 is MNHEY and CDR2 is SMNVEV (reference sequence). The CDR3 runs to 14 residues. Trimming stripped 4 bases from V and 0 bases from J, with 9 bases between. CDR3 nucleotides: TGTGCCAGCAGTTCACAGGTCATGAACACTGAAGCTTTCTTT. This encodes CASSSQVMNTEAFF.

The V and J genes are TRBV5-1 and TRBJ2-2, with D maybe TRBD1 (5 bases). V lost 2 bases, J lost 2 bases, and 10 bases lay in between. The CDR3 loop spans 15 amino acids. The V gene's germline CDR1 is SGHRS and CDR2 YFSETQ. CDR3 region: CASSFETANTGELFF. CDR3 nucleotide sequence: TGCGCCAGCAGCTTTGAGACAGCAAACACCGGGGAGCTGTTTTTT. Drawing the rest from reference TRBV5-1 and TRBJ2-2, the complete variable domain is KAGVTQTPRYLIKTRGQQVTLSCSPISGHRSVSWYQQTPGQGLQFLFEYFSETQRNKGNFPGRFSGRQFSNSRSEMNVSTLELGDSALYLCASSFETANTGELFFGEGSRLTVL.